This entry concerns a single TCR beta chain. This record comes from a study of T cell changes during pregnancy in multiple sclerosis. Sequenced by immunoSEQ multiplex PCR; TCRdb stores in-frame clones only, minus some. The sample shows 70,000 to 100,000 clones, 80% to 95% of them seen only once. The V and J ends lost 3 bases and 0 bases respectively, with 9 bases between them. Germline values: CDR1 LNHDA, CDR2 SQIVND (reference sequence). CDR3 length: 14 amino acids. The sequence came from a female donor in good health, enrolled as a control in a pregnancy study. The V call is TRBV19, the J call TRBJ2-7; D gene ambiguous. This sample comprised peripheral blood, obtained in the third trimester of pregnancy. The CDR3 DNA follows: TGTGCCAGTAGTATTGGTGGCAGCTCCTACGAGCAGTACTTC. Translating it yields CASSIGGSSYEQYF. Supplemented by reference TRBV19 and TRBJ2-7, the full variable domain reads DGGITQSPKYLFRKEGQNVTLSCEQNLNHDAMYWYRQDPGQGLRLIYYSQIVNDFQKGDIAEGYSVSREKKESFPLTVTSAQKNPTAFYLCASSIGGSSYEQYFGPGTRLTVT.